The 31 T cell receptor beta chains reported below all come from one sample, sequenced in a study of T cells in localized non-small cell lung cancer. Using immunoSEQ multiplex PCR, the repertoire was profiled, and TCRdb retains in-frame clones only, with some absent. Among about 33,000 clones listed, 78% were seen once. The sequencing here drew on peripheral blood, taken before any cancer treatment. These receptors came from a male donor at least 60 years old with stage II squamous cell lung carcinoma.

The V and J genes are TRBV6-5 and TRBJ1-5, with 9 nucleotides matching TRBD1. In germline, CDR1 is MNHEY, CDR2 SVGAGI. Trimming cost V 6 bases and J 2 bases; bases outside gene matches: 5. The CDR3 runs to 15 residues. CDR3 coding DNA: TGTGCCAGCAGACGGGGACAGGGCCGCAATCAGCCCCAGCATTTT. Its translation is CASRRGQGRNQPQHF.

The gene calls are TRBV25-1 and TRBJ1-5; a weak D match, TRBD1 (5 bases). CDR3 size: 14 residues. Deletions cut 5 bases from V and 0 bases from J, with 8 bases between. Per germline, CDR1 MGHDK and CDR2 SYGVNS. CDR3 bases: TGTGCCAGCAGTAATAGGGGTAGCAATCAGCCCCAGCATTTT. It yields the protein CASSNRGSNQPQHF.

The table lists this clone with a few counts. This chain uses TRBV2 with TRBJ1-6, with a possible D match to TRBD1 (5 bases). V was shortened by 8 bases and J by 9 bases, with 17 bases between the two germline ends. The CDR3 runs to 14 residues. In germline, CDR1 is SNHLY, CDR2 FYNNEI. The CDR3 spells CASDGAGPGSPLHF. Written as DNA, the CDR3 is TGTGCCAGCGACGGGGCCGGACCGGGTTCACCCCTCCACTTT.

V usage is TRBV2 and J usage is TRBJ1-1; D remains ambiguous. V lost 8 bases to trimming and J lost 2 bases, with 21 bases between them. The CDR3 sequence is 16 residues long. CDR1 and CDR2 from the germline V gene are SNHLY and FYNNEI. CDR3 protein: CASRPPLGLTNTEAFF. DNA for the CDR3: TGTGCCAGCCGCCCGCCCCTGGGTCTAACTAACACTGAAGCTTTCTTT.

This clone appeared a few times. The rearrangement links TRBV6-9 to TRBJ1-4; possible D gene TRBD1, 5 bases. CDR3 length equals 14 residues. Trimming removed 6 bases from V and 13 bases from J, with 21 bases in between. The germline V gene encodes CDR1 MNHGY and CDR2 SVAAGI. The CDR3 spells CASRPGGGLKGLFF. The CDR3 DNA is TGTGCCAGCAGACCGGGGGGGGGATTGAAGGGACTGTTTTTT.

The chain carries TRBV5-4 and TRBJ1-4, with 9 bases fitting TRBD1. The trim removed 10 bases at V and 4 bases at J, leaving 11 bases unmatched. The CDR3 totals 15 residues. The germline V gene has CDR1 SGHNT and CDR2 YYREEE (reference sequence). Here the CDR3 reads CASQPGTGLNEKLFF. In DNA, the CDR3 is TGTGCCTCCCAGCCCGGGACAGGGCTTAATGAAAAACTGTTTTTT.

The chain combines TRBV5-4 with TRBJ2-1; D perhaps matches TRBD2 (5 bases). Germline CDR1 is SGHNT and CDR2 is YYREEE (reference sequence). Trimming removed 4 bases at V and 9 bases at J, with 23 bases between. The CDR3 length is 16 residues. The CDR3 region is CASSPSASRPPVEQFF. CDR3 nucleotides: TGTGCCAGCAGCCCTTCCGCTAGCAGGCCACCTGTTGAGCAGTTCTTC.

This clone was recorded only once. The V gene is TRBV7-6, the J gene TRBJ1-1; D possibly corresponds to TRBD1 (6 bases). The CDR3 runs to 14 residues. Trimming removed 4 bases at V and 1 base at J, with 10 bases between. Germline V gene sequence: CDR1 SGHVS, CDR2 FNYEAQ. For the CDR3, the DNA is TGTGCCAGCAGCTCAGGGGTGGGGAACACTGAAGCTTTCTTT. Protein sequence: CASSSGVGNTEAFF.

This sequence joins TRBV5-6 and TRBJ1-5; 9 bases map to TRBD1. The CDR3 length is 16 residues. V lost 4 bases to trimming and J lost 4 bases; unmatched junction nucleotides: 9. Per germline, CDR1 SGHDT and CDR2 YYEEEE. The chain's CDR3 is CASSEDRGAPNQPQHF. CDR3 nucleotide sequence: TGTGCCAGCAGCGAAGACAGGGGGGCCCCTAATCAGCCCCAGCATTTT.

V and J are TRBV6-1 and TRBJ2-7, with 7 bases aligning to TRBD1. From germline, CDR1 is MNHNS and CDR2 SASEGT. The V gene end was trimmed by 7 bases and the J gene end by 5 bases; junction bases not matched to a gene: 11. CDR3 length equals 14 residues. The CDR3 loop reads CASTPRQGGHEQYF. The CDR3 region has the DNA TGTGCCAGCACCCCTAGACAGGGTGGCCACGAGCAGTACTTC.

Here the CDR3 reads CASSPGAGGASNEKLFF. CDR3 coding DNA: TGTGCCAGCTCACCGGGAGCAGGGGGTGCCTCTAATGAAAAACTGTTTTTT. The gene calls are TRBV18 and TRBJ1-4, with 7 bases aligning to TRBD1. Germline loops: CDR1 KGHSH, CDR2 LQKENI. The CDR3 extends over 17 amino acids. With 3 bases clipped from V and 3 bases from J, the junction kept 10 bases outside the gene matches.

The rearrangement uses TRBV19 and TRBJ1-3; TRBD1 might be the D (5 bases). This CDR3 is 14 amino acids long. Germline values: CDR1 LNHDA, CDR2 SQIVND (reference sequence). V dropped 6 bases and J dropped 0 bases, with 9 bases sitting between them. This chain's CDR3 is CASRVQDSGNTIYF. The CDR3 coding sequence is TGTGCCAGTAGGGTACAGGACTCTGGAAACACCATATATTTT.

The chain employs TRBV9 and TRBJ2-3; 10 positions agree with TRBD2. CDR1 is SGDLS and CDR2 is YYNGEE in the germline V gene. The CDR3 is 16 residues long. Unmatched junction bases numbered 13, after V lost 7 bases and J lost 5 bases. The CDR3 DNA reads TGTGCCAGCGGAGAGGCTAGCGGGAGAACTATAGATACGCAGTATTTT. Its translation is CASGEASGRTIDTQYF. Supplemented by reference TRBV9 and TRBJ2-3, the full variable domain reads DSGVTQTPKHLITATGQRVTLRCSPRSGDLSVYWYQQSLDQGLQFLIQYYNGEERAKGNILERFSAQQFPDLHSELNLSSLELGDSALYFCASGEASGRTIDTQYFGPGTRLTVL.

The chain employs TRBV30 and TRBJ2-3; D ambiguous. Germline values: CDR1 GTSNPN, CDR2 SVGIG (reference sequence). Trimming removed 5 bases at V and 2 bases at J, with 17 bases between. CDR3 length: 15 residues. The CDR3 region has the DNA TGTGCCTGGCACATCGTATGGGATTTCACAGATACGCAGTATTTT. This sequence encodes CAWHIVWDFTDTQYF.

The V and J genes are TRBV5-1 and TRBJ2-3; 15 bases map to TRBD2. Germline V gene lookup returns CDR1 SGHRS and CDR2 YFSETQ. V lost 0 bases and J lost 5; bases outside the gene matches: 10. The CDR3 covers 19 residues. The CDR3 loop is CASSLDGTSGRPGKDTQYF. The CDR3 DNA reads as TGCGCCAGCAGCTTGGATGGGACTAGCGGGAGGCCAGGAAAAGATACGCAGTATTTT.

The chain couples TRBV5-4 to TRBJ1-6, with 7 bases identical to TRBD1. Germline CDR1 reads SGHNT; CDR2 reads YYREEE (reference sequence). This CDR3 is built from 14 residues. V trimming: 3 bases; J trimming: 7 bases; junction bases outside the gene matches: 4. This CDR3 is CASSSGGWNSPLHF. Written as DNA, the CDR3 is TGTGCCAGCAGCTCAGGGGGGTGGAATTCACCCCTCCACTTT.

The chain joins TRBV28 to TRBJ2-7; no clear D gene. This CDR3 contains 16 residues. The germline gives CDR1 MDHEN, CDR2 SYDVKM. V gave up 2 bases and J gave up 2 bases, with 16 bases separating them. DNA for the CDR3: TGTGCCAGCAGTTTAAGAAGCTCGGGCACCCCCTACGAGCAGTACTTC. Translation gives CASSLRSSGTPYEQYF.

The V call is TRBV19, the J call TRBJ2-1; D is uncertain. The CDR3 loop spans 12 amino acids. Germline V gene sequence: CDR1 LNHDA, CDR2 SQIVND (reference sequence). The V end lost 4 bases, the J end lost 3 bases, and 4 bases lay between the germline ends. The CDR3 spells CASSTYYNEQFF. CDR3 nucleotides: TGTGCCAGTAGTACTTACTACAATGAGCAGTTCTTC.

The chain carries TRBV4-1 and TRBJ2-5, with 9 bases fitting TRBD2. The CDR3 consists of 16 residues. CDR1 is MGHRA, CDR2 YSYEKL, per germline. The junction had 11 bases not matched to a gene; V was cut back by 4 bases and J by 5 bases. Here the CDR3 DNA reads TGCGCCAGCAGCCGGATTCCTGGGGCGGGGGGGGAGACCCAGTACTTC. Translation gives CASSRIPGAGGETQYF.

The V gene is TRBV27, the J gene TRBJ1-2, with D maybe TRBD1 (6 bases). The CDR3 is 15 amino acids. Germline V gene data show CDR1 as MNHEY and CDR2 as SMNVEV (reference sequence). V was trimmed by 5 bases and J by 8 bases, leaving 21 bases between them. The CDR3, as DNA: TGTGCCAGCAGTGTCAACAGGGATCGGCTAGGAGGCTACACCTTC. It codes for CASSVNRDRLGGYTF.

The V gene is TRBV5-5, the J gene TRBJ1-5; TRBD1 agrees at 10 bases. The CDR3 is 17 residues long. CDR1 and CDR2 (germline): SGHKS, YYEKEE (reference sequence). The trim removed 0 bases at V and 6 bases at J, leaving 9 bases unmatched. CDR3 in DNA: TGTGCCAGCAGCTTGGGATTCCAGGACAGGGGGTTTCAGCCCCAGCATTTT. Protein sequence: CASSLGFQDRGFQPQHF.

The chain employs TRBV6-4 and TRBJ1-1; D perhaps matches TRBD1 (6 bases). The CDR3 has 15 residues. The germline V gene has CDR1 MRHNA and CDR2 SNTAGT. Trimming took 6 bases from V and 10 from J, leaving 24 bases between them. CDR3 in DNA: TGTGCCAGCAGGCCCCTAGGGGGTCTACTTTCTCGAGCTTTCTTT. Protein product: CASRPLGGLLSRAFF.

The J gene is TRBJ1-3, the V gene TRBV5-5; D call uncertain. The CDR3 has 15 amino acids. The V gene's germline CDR1 is SGHKS and CDR2 YYEKEE (reference sequence). V shed 4 bases and J shed 4 bases, with 15 bases lying between them. CDR3 residues: CASSQIVGSGNTIYF. CDR3 sequence (DNA): TGTGCCAGCAGCCAAATCGTAGGGTCGGGAAACACCATATATTTT.

The chain employs TRBV18 and TRBJ2-1; 10 nucleotides agree with TRBD2. CDR1 KGHSH and CDR2 LQKENI come from the germline V gene. CDR3 length: 15 amino acids. With V trimmed by 6 bases and J by 1 base, 3 bases remained unmatched. The CDR3 loop reads CASSFSGGSYNEQFF. CDR3 bases: TGTGCCAGCTCGTTTAGCGGGGGGTCCTACAATGAGCAGTTCTTC.

This sequence joins TRBV15 and TRBJ1-2; maybe TRBD1 (5 bases). Trimming removed 5 bases from V and 4 bases from J, with 20 bases in between. The CDR3 is 16 amino acids. Per the germline V gene, CDR1 is LNHNV and CDR2 is YYDKDF (reference sequence). CDR3 bases: TGTGCCACCAGCGGAAGACCTCCGAGGGGCTTCTATGGCTACACCTTC. This encodes CATSGRPPRGFYGYTF.

This chain joins TRBV7-3 and TRBJ2-2; D could derive from TRBD1 or TRBD2 (5 bases each). The germline gives CDR1 SGHTA, CDR2 FQGTGA. Trimming pared 1 base from V and 4 bases from J, leaving 13 bases between. The CDR3 is 16 residues long. CDR3 protein: CASSLRLGVGTGELFF. In nucleotides, the CDR3 is TGTGCCAGCAGCTTAAGGTTGGGGGTCGGCACCGGGGAGCTGTTTTTT.

This clone was observed a handful of times. The CDR3 loop is CATSRDIDPLYEQFF. The CDR3 DNA follows: TGTGCCACCAGCAGAGATATTGATCCATTGTATGAGCAGTTCTTC. The chain has TRBV15 and TRBJ2-1; unclear D gene. The germline V gene has CDR1 LNHNV and CDR2 YYDKDF (reference sequence). Trimming took off 0 bases at V and 8 bases at J, with 14 bases between the two ends. This CDR3 spans 15 amino acids.

The genes are TRBV5-1 and TRBJ1-1, with 10 bases that match TRBD1. Germline V gives CDR1 SGHRS, CDR2 YFSETQ. The CDR3 consists of 16 residues. V shed 4 bases, J shed 6 bases, and the junction held 12 bases outside the gene matches. CDR3 in amino acids: CASSTGDRGASAEAFF. CDR3 in DNA: TGCGCCAGCAGCACCGGGGACAGGGGTGCGAGTGCTGAAGCTTTCTTT.

The chain carries TRBV30 and TRBJ2-5; 8 bases line up with TRBD1. The germline V gene encodes CDR1 GTSNPN and CDR2 SVGIG (reference sequence). The trim removed 4 bases at V and 4 bases at J, leaving 8 bases unmatched. The CDR3 has 14 amino acids. This CDR3 is CAWNKDRDRETQYF. The CDR3 DNA follows: TGTGCCTGGAATAAGGACAGGGACCGAGAGACCCAGTACTTC.

This clone was recorded a few times. The rearrangement links TRBV19 to TRBJ2-1, with D tentatively TRBD2 (6 bases). The germline V gene encodes CDR1 LNHDA and CDR2 SQIVND (reference sequence). The CDR3 length is 14 residues. V gave up 5 bases and J gave up 2 bases, with 10 bases separating them. The CDR3 is CASSGGITYNEQFF. In DNA, the CDR3 is TGTGCCAGTAGTGGAGGGATTACCTACAATGAGCAGTTCTTC. The full variable domain, its missing parts supplied by reference TRBV19 and TRBJ2-1, is DGGITQSPKYLFRKEGQNVTLSCEQNLNHDAMYWYRQDPGQGLRLIYYSQIVNDFQKGDIAEGYSVSREKKESFPLTVTSAQKNPTAFYLCASSGGITYNEQFFGPGTRLTVL.

The chain couples TRBV2 to TRBJ2-2; no definite D call. This CDR3 contains 12 residues. CDR1 and CDR2 (germline): SNHLY, FYNNEI. V was shortened by 1 base and J by 9 bases, with 6 bases between the two germline ends. The CDR3 DNA follows: TGTGCCAGCAGTGAAGGTTTCCGGGAGCTGTTTTTT. Protein: CASSEGFRELFF.